This TCR beta chain derives from a study of T cell repertoires in cytomegalovirus infection. Study-wide background: Both CMV infection and a matching HLA type were indicated by public TCR beta signatures. The study's findings and limits: HLA-C-restricted CMV clonotypes gave the most frequent clonotype in two of eight donors.

TCRdb re-derived calls from the reads in MiXCR, one entry per CDR3 protein. Here the sample spans a few hundred thousand distinct CDR3 sequences, more than 8% being singletons. Notes on this clonotype: Its target is not known.

This TCR came from a human donor in good health (CMV status not recorded). Some clones in this sample may be carry-over from other donors' samples. The sequenced material came from PBMCs.

CDR3 protein: CASSLDTGMTEAFF. For the CDR3, the DNA is TGTGCCAGCAGCTTAGATACAGGGATGACTGAAGCTTTCTTT. The V gene is TRBV11-1, the J gene TRBJ1-1; D perhaps matches TRBD1 (6 bases). Germline CDR1 and CDR2: SGHAT and FQDESV (reference sequence). The CDR3 covers 14 residues. The V end lost 1 base, the J end lost 5 bases, and 11 bases lay between the germline ends. Full variable domain (remainder filled in from reference TRBV11-1 and TRBJ1-1): EAEVAQSPRYKITEKSQAVAFWCDPISGHATLYWYRQILGQGPELLVQFQDESVVDDSQLPKDRFSAERLKGVDSTLKIQPAELGDSAMYLCASSLDTGMTEAFFGQGTRLTVV.